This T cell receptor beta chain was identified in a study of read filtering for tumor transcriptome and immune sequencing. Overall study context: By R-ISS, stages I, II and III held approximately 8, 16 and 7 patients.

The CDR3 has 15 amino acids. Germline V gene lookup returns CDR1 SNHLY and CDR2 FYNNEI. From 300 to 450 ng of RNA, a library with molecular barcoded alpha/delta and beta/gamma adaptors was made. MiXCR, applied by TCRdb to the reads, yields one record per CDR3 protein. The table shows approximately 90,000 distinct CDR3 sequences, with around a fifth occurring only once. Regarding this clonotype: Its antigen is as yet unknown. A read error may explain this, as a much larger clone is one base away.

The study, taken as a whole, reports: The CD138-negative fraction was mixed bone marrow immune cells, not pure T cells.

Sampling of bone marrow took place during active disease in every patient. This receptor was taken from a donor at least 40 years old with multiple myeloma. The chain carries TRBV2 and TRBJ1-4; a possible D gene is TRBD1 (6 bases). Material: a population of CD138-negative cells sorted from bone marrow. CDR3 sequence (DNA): TGTGCCAGCAGTAAGGGGGGGTTAACTAATGGAAAACTGTTTTTT. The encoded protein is CASSKGGLTNGKLFF.